These T cell receptor beta chains were read from a single sample in a study of blood T cell repertoires in COVID-19. Generated by immunoSEQ multiplex PCR, the TCRdb table keeps only in-frame clones and is missing some. This sample carries roughly 200,000 clones, roughly 80% of them seen once, and the ten largest clones take approximately 10%. The sample consisted of peripheral blood. The receptors shown here come from a woman aged 40 to 55 with COVID-19, enrolled during active disease. CDR3s include the opening cysteine and the closing phenylalanine or tryptophan. Each record gives: clone size, V gene, J gene, CDR3 length, D gene, CDR3 DNA, CDR3 protein. A D gene is named only where the DNA matches it firmly. A row's size may be missing; if present it is once, few, many or a size class.

size: NA
V: TRBV3-1/TRBV3-2
J: TRBJ2-3
length: 16
D: TRBD2
DNA: TGTGCCAGCAGTCGCGGCGGGAGGACCCGCACAGATACGCAGTATTTT
CDR3: CASSRGGRTRTDTQYF

size: NA
V: TRBV27
J: TRBJ1-5
length: 13
D: NA
DNA: TGTGCCAGCAGTTGGCAGTTCAATCAGCCCCAGCATTTT
CDR3: CASSWQFNQPQHF

size: NA
V: TRBV3-1/TRBV3-2
J: TRBJ1-2
length: 15
D: NA
DNA: TGTGCCAGCAGCCAAGGAGGCCTAACTAACTATGGCTACACCTTC
CDR3: CASSQGGLTNYGYTF

size: few
V: TRBV2
J: TRBJ1-1
length: 13
D: TRBD1
DNA: TGTGCCAGCAGTCGGACAGGGGAGATTGAAGCTTTCTTT
CDR3: CASSRTGEIEAFF

size: NA
V: TRBV6-5
J: TRBJ1-2
length: 14
D: NA
DNA: TGTGCCAGCTCTGCTGGGGGCGTTTCCTATGGCTACACCTTC
CDR3: CASSAGGVSYGYTF

size: NA
V: TRBV5-6
J: TRBJ1-2
length: 14
D: TRBD1
DNA: TGTGCCAGCAGCACAGGGGGCGCCGGATATGGCTACACCTTC
CDR3: CASSTGGAGYGYTF

size: NA
V: TRBV29-1
J: TRBJ1-1
length: 12
D: NA
DNA: TGCAGCGTTCGGCAGGGATTGACTGAAGCTTTCTTT
CDR3: CSVRQGLTEAFF

size: NA
V: TRBV2
J: TRBJ1-4
length: 15
D: TRBD1
DNA: TGTGCCAGCGGACGGAGGACAGGACGAAATGAAAAACTGTTTTTT
CDR3: CASGRRTGRNEKLFF

size: NA
V: TRBV29-1
J: TRBJ2-5
length: 14
D: NA
DNA: TGCAGCGTTAAAAGGAGACAGGCTGTGGAGACCCAGTACTTC
CDR3: CSVKRRQAVETQYF

size: NA
V: TRBV5-6
J: TRBJ1-5
length: 15
D: NA
DNA: TGTGCCAGCAGCTTGGGATGGGGGCAGGGTCAGCCCCAGCATTTT
CDR3: CASSLGWGQGQPQHF

size: NA
V: TRBV30
J: TRBJ2-1
length: 16
D: TRBD2
DNA: TGTGCCTGGAGTGGCCCCGGGGGGGGGACCTACAATGAGCAGTTCTTC
CDR3: CAWSGPGGGTYNEQFF

size: NA
V: TRBV15
J: TRBJ2-1
length: 15
D: NA
DNA: TGTGCCACCAGCAGTTCCAGGGGTTCCTACAATGAGCAGTTCTTC
CDR3: CATSSSRGSYNEQFF

size: NA
V: TRBV29-1
J: TRBJ2-4
length: 14
D: NA
DNA: TGCAGCGTGGTCGCCGGGACACCCAAAAACATTCAGTACTTC
CDR3: CSVVAGTPKNIQYF

size: many
V: TRBV10-3
J: TRBJ2-1
length: 14
D: NA
DNA: TGTGCCATCAGTGGAGCCAGGTTATACAATGAGCAGTTCTTC
CDR3: CAISGARLYNEQFF

size: NA
V: TRBV11-3
J: TRBJ2-7
length: 13
D: TRBD2
DNA: TGTGCCAGCAGCTCGGGAGGTTCCTACGAGCAGTACTTC
CDR3: CASSSGGSYEQYF

size: NA
V: TRBV2
J: TRBJ2-7
length: 11
D: NA
DNA: TGTGCCAGCAGAGCGGAGGACGAGCAGTACTTC
CDR3: CASRAEDEQYF

size: NA
V: TRBV11-2
J: TRBJ2-1
length: 15
D: TRBD1
DNA: TGTGCCAGCAGCCGAGGACAGGGGGCGAGTGCCCAGCAGTTCTTC
CDR3: CASSRGQGASAQQFF

size: NA
V: TRBV5-4
J: TRBJ2-1
length: 17
D: NA
DNA: TGTGCCAGCAGCTACTACCAAGACGGGGTGGGAAACAATGAGCAGTTCTTC
CDR3: CASSYYQDGVGNNEQFF

size: NA
V: TRBV13
J: TRBJ2-3
length: 15
D: NA
DNA: TGTGCCAGCAGCTTAGGGGCTAGAAACTTAGATACGCAGTATTTT
CDR3: CASSLGARNLDTQYF

size: NA
V: TRBV3-1/TRBV3-2
J: TRBJ1-1
length: 15
D: TRBD1
DNA: TGTGCCAGCACCCGGACAGGGGGAGTACACACTGAAGCTTTCTTT
CDR3: CASTRTGGVHTEAFF

size: NA
V: TRBV27
J: TRBJ1-2
length: 13
D: TRBD1
DNA: TGTGCCAGCAGAATAACAGGGGGCTATGGCTACACCTTC
CDR3: CASRITGGYGYTF